These 24 T cell receptor beta chains came from one sample sequenced in a study of blood T cell repertoires in COVID-19. Sequenced by immunoSEQ multiplex PCR; TCRdb stores in-frame clones only, minus some. The repertoire holds nearly 250,000 clones, 85% to 90% seen once, with over 0.85% in the top ten. The sequenced sample consisted of PBMCs or T cells enriched from blood (not recorded which). The receptors were sampled from a man aged 50 to 60 who had been exposed to COVID-19.

CDR3 in DNA: TGTGCCAGCAGCTTACTACAGGGGGTAGGAGAAGCTTTCTTT. It codes for CASSLLQGVGEAFF. The chain has TRBV7-3 and TRBJ1-1, with 8 bases that match TRBD1. The J segment lost 8 bases and the V segment lost 2 bases, leaving 7 bases of the junction unmatched. The germline V gene encodes CDR1 SGHTA and CDR2 FQGTGA. This CDR3 region has 14 residues.

CDR3 sequence reads: CASSVGGLSNVGTQYF. CDR3 in DNA: TGTGCCAGCAGCGTAGGGGGCCTGTCCAATGTCGGGACCCAGTACTTC. The rearrangement joins TRBV9 to TRBJ2-5; a possible D gene is TRBD1 (5 bases). CDR1 is SGDLS, CDR2 YYNGEE, per germline. The CDR3 spans 16 residues. V was shortened by 0 bases and J by 7 bases, with 19 bases between the two germline ends.

The V and J genes are TRBV5-1 and TRBJ1-1; tentatively, D is TRBD1 (5 bases). V was clipped by 6 bases and J by 1 base, with 22 bases between them. This CDR3 is 17 amino acids long. Germline V gives CDR1 SGHRS, CDR2 YFSETQ. The CDR3 loop is CASTDRFGQAANTEAFF. CDR3 in DNA: TGCGCCAGCACCGACAGATTTGGGCAGGCGGCGAACACTGAAGCTTTCTTT.

The chain links TRBV6-5 to TRBJ1-2; D ambiguous. The V end was cut by 2 bases, the J end by 8 bases, with 12 bases between. The germline V gene encodes CDR1 MNHEY and CDR2 SVGAGI. The CDR3 is made up of 13 amino acids. Written as DNA, the CDR3 is TGTGCCAGCAGTTACAATACGGGAGAAGGCTACACCTTC. It translates to CASSYNTGEGYTF.

This chain uses TRBV19 with TRBJ1-1; 8 bases are a match to TRBD1. There are 15 residues in the CDR3. The V gene's germline CDR1 is LNHDA and CDR2 SQIVND (reference sequence). The V gene end was trimmed by 5 bases and the J gene end by 4 bases; junction bases not matched to a gene: 9. The CDR3 protein is CASSPPAGGRTEAFF. CDR3 DNA: TGTGCCAGTAGTCCCCCGGCAGGGGGCCGCACTGAAGCTTTCTTT.

Here the CDR3 reads CASSLGRTRLTEAFF. CDR3 bases: TGTGCCAGCAGCTTGGGGCGGACACGACTTACTGAAGCTTTCTTT. This chain connects TRBV5-4 to TRBJ1-1, with a possible D match to TRBD1 (5 bases). V lost 0 bases, J lost 5 bases, and 14 bases lay in between. CDR3 length equals 15 residues. CDR1 is SGHNT, CDR2 YYREEE, per germline (reference sequence).

The chain recombines TRBV10-1 with TRBJ2-1; possible D gene TRBD2, 6 bases. CDR1 and CDR2 (germline): WNHNN, SYGVQD (reference sequence). This CDR3 is built from 13 residues. V lost 4 bases to trimming and J lost 9 bases, with 13 bases between them. CDR3 protein: CASSGYLLAEQFF. The CDR3 region has the DNA TGCGCCAGCAGTGGGTATTTACTAGCTGAGCAGTTCTTC.

The chain joins TRBV27 to TRBJ1-2, with unresolved D. Germline assignment: CDR1 MNHEY and CDR2 SMNVEV (reference sequence). This CDR3 contains 15 residues. V lost 1 base and J 5 bases, leaving 14 bases between the germline ends. The CDR3 sequence: CASSLYGRGGYGYTF. Here the CDR3 DNA reads TGTGCCAGCAGTTTATATGGACGTGGCGGGTATGGCTACACCTTC.

This chain links TRBV5-8 with TRBJ2-1, with TRBD1 matching 9 bases. The germline V gene encodes CDR1 SGHTS and CDR2 YDEGEE. The CDR3 length is 15 residues. Trimming at V came to 4 bases and at J to 7 bases, leaving 9 bases not matched to a gene. The CDR3 DNA is TGTGCCAGCAGCAAAACAGGGGGCGAGTTAAATGAGCAGTTCTTC. This encodes CASSKTGGELNEQFF.

The chain uses TRBV28 and TRBJ2-1; a possible D gene is TRBD2 (5 bases). Trimming took 4 bases from V and 5 from J, leaving 18 bases between them. The CDR3 runs 16 residues. Germline CDR1 MDHEN, CDR2 SYDVKM. The CDR3 sequence is CASSSPRLAANNEQFF. The CDR3 nucleotides are TGTGCCAGCAGTTCGCCCCGCCTAGCAGCGAACAATGAGCAGTTCTTC.

The genes are TRBV30 and TRBJ1-6, with a weak D call TRBD1 (6 bases). The CDR3 contains 14 residues. Between the trimmed V and J ends, which lost 3 bases and 9 bases, there was a span of 15 bases. The V gene's germline CDR1 is GTSNPN and CDR2 SVGIG (reference sequence). The CDR3 region is CAWSYLTGSSPLHF. The DNA of the CDR3 is TGTGCCTGGAGCTACCTCACAGGGTCTTCACCCCTCCACTTT.

The chain employs TRBV9 and TRBJ2-3; 13 bases are shared with TRBD2. The CDR3 sequence is 16 residues long. V shed 4 bases and J 4 bases; nucleotides not matched to a gene: 6. Germline loops: CDR1 SGDLS, CDR2 YYNGEE. DNA for the CDR3: TGTGCCAGCAGCCCTCGGACTAGCGGGAGCCCAGATACGCAGTATTTT. It yields the protein CASSPRTSGSPDTQYF.

The CDR3 spells CASSYLSGLSYNEQFF. The CDR3 coding sequence is TGTGCCAGCAGCTACCTCAGCGGGTTATCCTACAATGAGCAGTTCTTC. V is TRBV11-3 and J is TRBJ2-1, with D perhaps TRBD2 (6 bases). Germline V CDR1 and CDR2: SGHNT, YENEEA. V lost 4 bases and J 1 base, leaving 14 bases between the germline ends. The CDR3 loop spans 16 amino acids.

J is TRBJ1-2 and V is TRBV9, with D perhaps TRBD1 (6 bases). The germline V and J ends were trimmed by 4 bases and 2 bases, with 12 bases remaining between them. The CDR3 runs 14 residues. Germline CDR1 is SGDLS and CDR2 is YYNGEE. CDR3 protein: CASSPGGANYGYTF. The CDR3 nucleotides read TGTGCCAGCAGCCCCGGGGGGGCGAACTATGGCTACACCTTC.

The chain uses TRBV4-2 and TRBJ2-5; D gene ambiguous. The CDR3 runs 15 residues. Germline CDR1 reads LGHNA; CDR2 reads YNFKEQ. Between the trimmed V and J ends, which lost 0 bases and 4 bases, there was a span of 12 bases. CDR3 in amino acids: CASSQDGQDRETQYF. The CDR3 region has the DNA TGTGCCAGCAGCCAAGACGGCCAGGATCGAGAGACCCAGTACTTC.

J is TRBJ1-1 and V is TRBV4-1; TRBD1 matches 8 bases. The CDR3 sequence is 14 residues long. V lost 0 bases, J lost 6 bases, and 3 bases stayed unmatched. CDR1 MGHRA and CDR2 YSYEKL come from the germline V gene. The CDR3 spells CASSQDDRGSEAFF. The CDR3 DNA sequence: TGCGCCAGCAGCCAAGACGACAGGGGCTCTGAAGCTTTCTTT.

The DNA for the CDR3 is TGCGCCAGCAGCTTCTGGACTCAAGAGACCCAGTACTTC. Protein sequence: CASSFWTQETQYF. V usage is TRBV5-1 and J usage is TRBJ2-5; a possible D gene is TRBD2 (5 bases). The CDR3 has 13 residues. Germline V gene lookup returns CDR1 SGHRS and CDR2 YFSETQ. The ends were cut back, 2 bases at V and 2 bases at J, with 7 bases in the middle. The whole variable domain, filled in from reference TRBV5-1 and TRBJ2-5, reads KAGVTQTPRYLIKTRGQQVTLSCSPISGHRSVSWYQQTPGQGLQFLFEYFSETQRNKGNFPGRFSGRQFSNSRSEMNVSTLELGDSALYLCASSFWTQETQYFGPGTRLLVL.

This chain joins TRBV19 and TRBJ1-2; D is perhaps TRBD1 (6 bases). V dropped 5 bases and J dropped 0 bases, with 16 bases sitting between them. The CDR3 extends over 16 amino acids. CDR1 is LNHDA and CDR2 is SQIVND in the germline V gene (reference sequence). The CDR3 DNA reads as TGTGCCAGTAGTCAACAGCGGACAGCAGCTAACTATGGCTACACCTTC. The encoded protein is CASSQQRTAANYGYTF.

The chain combines TRBV28 with TRBJ1-5; tentative D call: TRBD1 (5 bases). Germline lookup yields CDR1 MDHEN and CDR2 SYDVKM. V lost 5 bases, J lost 3 bases, and 11 bases lay in between. The CDR3 totals 14 residues. CDR3: CASSTGGTNQPQHF. The CDR3 bases are TGTGCCAGCAGTACGGGGGGGACCAATCAGCCCCAGCATTTT. The entire variable domain, with the rest obtained from reference TRBV28 and TRBJ1-5, is as follows: DVKVTQSSRYLVKRTGEKVFLECVQDMDHENMFWYRQDPGLGLRLIYFSYDVKMKEKGDIPEGYSVSREKKERFSLILESASTNQTSMYLCASSTGGTNQPQHFGDGTRLSIL.

This clone has a handful of counts. The rearrangement joins TRBV18 to TRBJ2-7; tentative D call: TRBD2 (6 bases). Per germline, CDR1 KGHSH and CDR2 LQKENI. The CDR3 consists of 14 residues. Trimming pared 3 bases from V and 5 bases from J, leaving 14 bases between. In DNA form, the CDR3 reads TGTGCCAGCTCACCGGTGGGCGGGGAGGACGAGCAGTACGTC. Amino acid sequence: CASSPVGGEDEQYV.

This chain joins TRBV5-1 and TRBJ2-7; 11 bases are a match to TRBD1. Germline V CDR1 and CDR2: SGHRS, YFSETQ. The V segment lost 7 bases and the J segment 2 bases; nucleotides outside the gene matches: 2. This CDR3 region has 13 residues. CDR3 nucleotide sequence: TGCGCCAGCGGGACAGGGGGGGCCTACGAGCAGTACTTC. Amino acids: CASGTGGAYEQYF. The complete variable domain, with remaining parts taken from reference TRBV5-1 and TRBJ2-7, reads KAGVTQTPRYLIKTRGQQVTLSCSPISGHRSVSWYQQTPGQGLQFLFEYFSETQRNKGNFPGRFSGRQFSNSRSEMNVSTLELGDSALYLCASGTGGAYEQYFGPGTRLTVT.

The chain is built from TRBV30 and TRBJ1-1, with unresolved D. The germline V and J ends were trimmed by 3 bases and 1 base, with 18 bases remaining between them. Germline assignment: CDR1 GTSNPN and CDR2 SVGIG (reference sequence). The CDR3 extends over 16 amino acids. The DNA for the CDR3 is TGTGCCTGGAGCCTCAAGCGGGCCGGAAAGAACACTGAAGCTTTCTTT. It is translated as CAWSLKRAGKNTEAFF.

The chain carries TRBV5-6 and TRBJ1-3; 7 bases agree with TRBD1. Trimming at V came to 3 bases and at J to 16 bases, leaving 16 bases not matched to a gene. The CDR3 totals 14 residues. Germline loops: CDR1 SGHDT, CDR2 YYEEEE. The CDR3 DNA is TGTGCCAGCAGCTCATATGTATTGCCGGGACAGAACTATTTT. This gives the protein CASSSYVLPGQNYF.

The V call is TRBV5-1, the J call TRBJ1-2; 8 bases align to TRBD1. V was clipped by 4 bases and J by 4 bases; unmatched bases: 6. This CDR3 has 14 amino acids. Germline lookup yields CDR1 SGHRS and CDR2 YFSETQ. CDR3 protein: CASSDGTGSYGYTF. CDR3 nucleotide sequence: TGCGCCAGCAGCGATGGGACAGGCAGCTATGGCTACACCTTC. Using reference TRBV5-1 and TRBJ1-2 for the parts outside the CDR3, the full variable domain is KAGVTQTPRYLIKTRGQQVTLSCSPISGHRSVSWYQQTPGQGLQFLFEYFSETQRNKGNFPGRFSGRQFSNSRSEMNVSTLELGDSALYLCASSDGTGSYGYTFGSGTRLTVV.